The subject of this entry is one T cell receptor (beta chain). Its antigen specificity is not known. No base-level quality is on record; no much larger clone is a single base apart. The sample comes from a study of blood T cell repertoires in COVID-19 (dated by TCRdb to 2020 to 2021). For the wider study: Samples from collaborators originated in the United States, Italy and Spain and spanned both the acute and convalescent phases of COVID-19. Nearly every sample came with metadata listing a de-identified subject ID, COVID-19 status, age in years and sex. Where available, HLA class I and class II types were taken from metadata supplied by the sample provider and were not determined by assay-based typing. A freely available public database, intended as a resource for researchers studying the immune response to SARS-CoV-2, is where the repertoires were released. The prospective study material was composed of cDNA or gDNA derived from T cells, B-cell-depleted T cells, or PBMCs. Subjects who had been exposed to COVID-19, were actively infected with it, or had recovered from it provided the deeply sampled blood TCRbeta repertoires that made up the dataset. The samples were drawn from two sources: the first 160 participants of the ongoing ImmuneRACE study, and 950 to 1,500 subjects contributed by 6 global collaborators. What the research found in general, with its limitations: The quantity of clinical and demographic metadata differed by source and by participant and was supplied without curation.

Each collaborating institution followed its own protocols to collect whole blood in K2EDTA tubes. For TCRbeta analysis, collaborator samples were shipped as frozen whole blood, as isolated PBMCs, or as DNA extracted from either sample type. TCRbeta CDR3 regions were amplified from genomic DNA using the immunoSEQ Assay, a bias-controlled multiplex PCR. In the original analysis: The number of nucleated cells in each sample was estimated by amplification of reference gene primers within the assay. To quantify the absolute abundance of each unique TCRbeta CDR3 rearrangement, sequence reads were collapsed and filtered. For each sample, productive Simpson clonality was calculated by taking the square root of Simpson's diversity index across productive rearrangements. TCRdb retrieved this table from immuneACCESS and kept in-frame rearrangements only. Not all clones are present; in checked studies, unresolved V genes account for under half, and no reason is known for the remainder. The DNA was the basis for D and trimming; V, J and clone size are from that table. The sample table records 150,000 to 200,000 clones; roughly four fifths of these occur just once. The top ten clonotypes cover approximately 7.2% of the sample.

The TCR comes from a human donor with acute or convalescent COVID-19. The donor label of this sample is uncertain. The source material was peripheral blood.

In nucleotide form, the sequence is TGTGCCAGCAGTTACTCCACCCAGGGTACCAATCAGCCCCAGCATTTT. This sequence encodes CASSYSTQGTNQPQHF. The chain is made from TRBV6-2 or TRBV6-3 and TRBJ1-5; TRBD1 is a possible D gene, resting on 5 matching bases. The germline V gene supplies CDR1 MNHEY and CDR2 SVGEGT. A distance of 12 bases separates the germline ends of V and J, which lose 0 bases and 3 bases respectively. The CDR3 contains 16 residues, cysteine and phenylalanine counted. Here the CDR3 DNA is all that survives: 48 bases in frame from base 1.